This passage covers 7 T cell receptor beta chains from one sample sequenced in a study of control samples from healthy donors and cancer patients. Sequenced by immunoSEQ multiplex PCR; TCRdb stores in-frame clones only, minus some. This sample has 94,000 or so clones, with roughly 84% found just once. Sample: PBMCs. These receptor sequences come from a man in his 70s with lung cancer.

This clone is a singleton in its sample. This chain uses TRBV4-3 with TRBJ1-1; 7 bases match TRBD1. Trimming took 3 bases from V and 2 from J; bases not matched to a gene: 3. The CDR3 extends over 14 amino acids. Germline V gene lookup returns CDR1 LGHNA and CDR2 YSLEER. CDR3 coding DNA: TGCGCCAGCAGCCAGGGACAGAGAAACACTGAAGCTTTCTTT. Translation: CASSQGQRNTEAFF.

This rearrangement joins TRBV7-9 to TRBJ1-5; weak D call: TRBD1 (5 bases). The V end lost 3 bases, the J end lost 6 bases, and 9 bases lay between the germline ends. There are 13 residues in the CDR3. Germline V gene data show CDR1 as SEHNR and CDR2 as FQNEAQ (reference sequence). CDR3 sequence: CASSFQGIQPQHF. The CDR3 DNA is TGTGCCAGCAGCTTCCAGGGAATTCAGCCCCAGCATTTT.

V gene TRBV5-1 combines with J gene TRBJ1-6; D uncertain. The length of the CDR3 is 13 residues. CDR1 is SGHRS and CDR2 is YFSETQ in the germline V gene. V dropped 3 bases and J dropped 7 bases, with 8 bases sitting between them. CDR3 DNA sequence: TGCGCCAGCAGCTATCGTTCCAATTCACCCCTCCACTTT. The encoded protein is CASSYRSNSPLHF.

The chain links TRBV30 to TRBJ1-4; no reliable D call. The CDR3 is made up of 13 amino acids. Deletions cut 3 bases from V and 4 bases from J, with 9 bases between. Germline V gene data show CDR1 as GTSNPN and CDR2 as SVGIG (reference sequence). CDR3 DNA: TGTGCCTGGAGCCCCCCCGTTAATGAAAAACTGTTTTTT. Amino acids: CAWSPPVNEKLFF.

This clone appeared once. CDR3 sequence reads: CASSPTEETQYF. The DNA for the CDR3 is TGTGCCAGCTCACCGACAGAGGAGACCCAGTACTTC. The chain couples TRBV18 to TRBJ2-5; D is perhaps TRBD1 (5 bases). Germline V lookup: CDR1 KGHSH, CDR2 LQKENI. Trimming stripped 3 bases from V and 5 bases from J, with 7 bases between. The CDR3 has 12 residues.

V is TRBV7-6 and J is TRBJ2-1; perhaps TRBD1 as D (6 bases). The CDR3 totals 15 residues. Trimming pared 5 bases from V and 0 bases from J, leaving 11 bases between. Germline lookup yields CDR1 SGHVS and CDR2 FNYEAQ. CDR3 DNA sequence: TGTGCCAGCAGCCGAACAGGGAGCTCCTACAATGAGCAGTTCTTC. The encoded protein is CASSRTGSSYNEQFF. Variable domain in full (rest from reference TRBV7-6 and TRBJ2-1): GAGVSQSPRYKVTKRGQDVALRCDPISGHVSLYWYRQALGQGPEFLTYFNYEAQQDKSGLPNDRFSAERPEGSISTLTIQRTEQRDSAMYRCASSRTGSSYNEQFFGPGTRLTVL.

This CDR3 reads CASSPGHQSNTEAFF. The CDR3 nucleotides read TGCGCCAGCAGCCCGGGACACCAATCAAACACTGAAGCTTTCTTT. V is TRBV5-1 and J is TRBJ1-1; perhaps TRBD1 as D (6 bases). The CDR3 has 15 amino acids. V lost 4 bases, J lost 2 bases, and 15 bases lay in between. CDR1 is SGHRS, CDR2 YFSETQ, per germline. The complete variable domain, with remaining parts taken from reference TRBV5-1 and TRBJ1-1, reads KAGVTQTPRYLIKTRGQQVTLSCSPISGHRSVSWYQQTPGQGLQFLFEYFSETQRNKGNFPGRFSGRQFSNSRSEMNVSTLELGDSALYLCASSPGHQSNTEAFFGQGTRLTVV.